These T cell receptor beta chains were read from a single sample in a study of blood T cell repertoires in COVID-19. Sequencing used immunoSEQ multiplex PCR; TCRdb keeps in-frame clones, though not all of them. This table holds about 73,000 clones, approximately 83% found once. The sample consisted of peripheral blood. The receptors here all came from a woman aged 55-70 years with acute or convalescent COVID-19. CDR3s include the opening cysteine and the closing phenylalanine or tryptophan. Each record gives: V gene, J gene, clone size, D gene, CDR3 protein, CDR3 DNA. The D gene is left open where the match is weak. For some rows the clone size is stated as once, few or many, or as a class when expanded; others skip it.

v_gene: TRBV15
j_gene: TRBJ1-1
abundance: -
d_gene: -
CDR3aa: CATSVETMNTEAFF
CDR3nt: TGTGCCACCAGCGTGGAGACCATGAACACTGAAGCTTTCTTT

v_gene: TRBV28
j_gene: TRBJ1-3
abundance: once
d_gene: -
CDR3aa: CASSLSRSGNTIYF
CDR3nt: TGTGCCAGCAGTTTAAGCCGCTCTGGAAACACCATATATTTT

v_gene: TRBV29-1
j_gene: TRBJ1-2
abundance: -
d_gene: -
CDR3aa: CSAEMTGGYTF
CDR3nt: TGCAGCGCCGAAATGACAGGCGGCTACACCTTC

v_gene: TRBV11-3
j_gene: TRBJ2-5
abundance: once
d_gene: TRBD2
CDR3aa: CASSQGLAGEETQYF
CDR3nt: TGTGCCAGCAGCCAGGGACTAGCGGGCGAAGAGACCCAGTACTTC

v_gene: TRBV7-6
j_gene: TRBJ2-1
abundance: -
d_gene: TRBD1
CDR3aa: CASSQGQATNEQFF
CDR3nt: TGTGCCAGCAGCCAGGGACAGGCAACTAATGAGCAGTTCTTC

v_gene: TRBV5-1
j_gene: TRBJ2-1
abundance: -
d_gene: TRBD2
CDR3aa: CASSLQLTGLAGNEQFF
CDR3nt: TGCGCCAGCAGCTTGCAGCTCACGGGACTAGCAGGCAATGAGCAGTTCTTC

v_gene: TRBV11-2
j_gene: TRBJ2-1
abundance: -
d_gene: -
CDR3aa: CASSPAYNEQFF
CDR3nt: TGTGCCAGCAGCCCCGCCTACAATGAGCAGTTCTTC

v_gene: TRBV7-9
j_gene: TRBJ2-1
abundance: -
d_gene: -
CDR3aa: CASSLSRGSDEQFF
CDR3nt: TGTGCCAGCAGCTTAAGTAGGGGTTCCGATGAGCAGTTCTTC

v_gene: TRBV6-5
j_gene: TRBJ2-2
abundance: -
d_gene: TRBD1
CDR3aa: CASRYRGRTGELFF
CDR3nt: TGTGCCAGTCGGTACAGGGGTCGGACCGGGGAGCTGTTTTTT

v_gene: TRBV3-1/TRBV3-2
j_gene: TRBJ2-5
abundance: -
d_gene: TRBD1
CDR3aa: CASSQGRTGEATQYF
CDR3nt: TGTGCCAGCAGCCAAGGTCGGACAGGGGAGGCGACCCAGTACTTC

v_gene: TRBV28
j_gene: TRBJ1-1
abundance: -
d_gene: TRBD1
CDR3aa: CASRDTRGRFGTEAFF
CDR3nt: TGTGCCAGCAGAGATACCAGGGGGCGTTTTGGCACTGAAGCTTTCTTT

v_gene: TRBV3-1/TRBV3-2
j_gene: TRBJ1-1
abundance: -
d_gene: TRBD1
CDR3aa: CASSQTTGAEAFF
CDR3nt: TGTGCCAGCAGCCAAACGACAGGGGCTGAAGCTTTCTTT

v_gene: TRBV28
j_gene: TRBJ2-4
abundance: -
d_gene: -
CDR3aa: CASSSPPGNIQYF
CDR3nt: TGTGCCAGCAGTTCCCCGCCGGGAAACATTCAGTACTTC

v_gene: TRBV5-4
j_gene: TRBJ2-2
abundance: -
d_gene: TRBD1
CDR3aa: CAGYTGGIDTGELFF
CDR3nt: TGTGCCGGATATACAGGGGGCATAGACACCGGGGAGCTGTTTTTT

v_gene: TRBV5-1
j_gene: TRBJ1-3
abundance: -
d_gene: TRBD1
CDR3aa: CASSLGPGDSSGNTIYF
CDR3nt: TGCGCCAGCAGCTTGGGGCCCGGGGACAGCTCTGGAAACACCATATATTTT

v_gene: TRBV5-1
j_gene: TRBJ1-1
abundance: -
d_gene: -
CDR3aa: CASSLSAAMNTEAFF
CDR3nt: TGCGCCAGCAGCTTGTCCGCGGCGATGAACACTGAAGCTTTCTTT

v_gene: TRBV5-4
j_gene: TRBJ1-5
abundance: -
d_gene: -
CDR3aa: CASSSEGRRPQHF
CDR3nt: TGTGCCAGCAGCTCAGAGGGGAGGCGGCCCCAGCATTTT

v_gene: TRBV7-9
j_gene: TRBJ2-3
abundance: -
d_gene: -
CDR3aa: CASSPGETLSTDTQYF
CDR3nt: TGTGCCAGCAGCCCCGGAGAAACCCTGTCCACAGATACGCAGTATTTT

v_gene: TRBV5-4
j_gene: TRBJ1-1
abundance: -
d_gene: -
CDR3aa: CASSLASNRVDEAFF
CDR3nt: TGTGCCAGCAGCTTGGCATCCAACAGGGTCGACGAAGCTTTCTTT

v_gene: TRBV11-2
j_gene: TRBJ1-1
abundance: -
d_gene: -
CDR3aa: CASSSSSTLNTEAFF
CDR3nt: TGTGCCAGCAGCTCTTCGTCGACACTGAACACTGAAGCTTTCTTT

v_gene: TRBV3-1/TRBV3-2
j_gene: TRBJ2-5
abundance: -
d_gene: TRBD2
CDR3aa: CASSQLGRLAGKETQYF
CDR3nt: TGTGCCAGCAGCCAACTAGGGAGACTAGCGGGGAAAGAGACCCAGTACTTC

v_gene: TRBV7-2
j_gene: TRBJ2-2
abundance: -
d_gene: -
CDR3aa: CASSLETPGELFF
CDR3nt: TGTGCCAGCAGCTTAGAAACTCCCGGGGAGCTGTTTTTT

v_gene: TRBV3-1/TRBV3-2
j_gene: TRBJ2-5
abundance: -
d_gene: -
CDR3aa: CASSPRGTNQETQYF
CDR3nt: TGTGCCAGCAGCCCCCGAGGGACAAACCAAGAGACCCAGTACTTC

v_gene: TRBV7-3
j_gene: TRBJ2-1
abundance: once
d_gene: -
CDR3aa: CASRRAPGGNEQFF
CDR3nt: TGTGCCAGCAGGCGGGCCCCCGGTGGGAATGAGCAGTTCTTC

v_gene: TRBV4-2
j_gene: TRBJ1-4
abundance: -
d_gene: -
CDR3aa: CASSQEVPKEGNEKLFF
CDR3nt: TGTGCCAGCAGCCAAGAGGTCCCGAAGGAGGGCAATGAAAAACTGTTTTTT

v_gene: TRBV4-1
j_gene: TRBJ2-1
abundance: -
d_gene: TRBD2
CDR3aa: CASSQGLAGMRGEQFF
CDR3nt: TGCGCCAGCAGCCAAGGACTAGCGGGTATGAGAGGTGAGCAGTTCTTC

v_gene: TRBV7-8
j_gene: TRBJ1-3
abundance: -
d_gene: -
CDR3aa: CASSPGRANSGNTIYF
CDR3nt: TGTGCCAGCAGCCCCGGCAGGGCCAACTCTGGAAACACCATATATTTT

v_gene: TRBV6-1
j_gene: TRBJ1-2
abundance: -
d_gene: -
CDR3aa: CASSEGWALDGGYTF
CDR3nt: TGTGCCAGCAGTGAAGGGTGGGCGTTGGATGGTGGCTACACCTTC

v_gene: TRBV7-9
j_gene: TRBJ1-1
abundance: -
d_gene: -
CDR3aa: CASSSNRDQAFF
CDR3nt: TGTGCCAGCAGCTCGAACAGGGATCAAGCTTTCTTT

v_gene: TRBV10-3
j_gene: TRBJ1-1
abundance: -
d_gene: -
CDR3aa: CAISESLRGGYTEAFF
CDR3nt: TGTGCCATCAGTGAGTCTTTAAGGGGTGGGTACACTGAAGCTTTCTTT

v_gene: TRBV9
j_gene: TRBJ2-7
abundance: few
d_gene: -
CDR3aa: CASSVAAGTYEQYF
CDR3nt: TGTGCCAGCAGCGTAGCGGCAGGGACCTACGAGCAGTACTTC

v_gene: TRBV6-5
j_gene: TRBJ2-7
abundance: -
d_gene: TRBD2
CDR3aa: CASREREYSEQYF
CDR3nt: TGTGCCAGCAGGGAGCGGGAGTATAGCGAGCAGTACTTC

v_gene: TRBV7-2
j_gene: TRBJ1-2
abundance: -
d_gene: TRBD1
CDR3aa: CASSLAGTGAGYTF
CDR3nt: TGTGCCAGCAGCTTAGCCGGGACAGGGGCGGGCTACACCTTC

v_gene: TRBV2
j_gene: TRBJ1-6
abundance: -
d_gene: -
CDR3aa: CASSRGSGGVYNSPLHF
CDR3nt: TGTGCCAGCAGTAGGGGAAGTGGGGGCGTCTATAATTCACCCCTCCACTTT

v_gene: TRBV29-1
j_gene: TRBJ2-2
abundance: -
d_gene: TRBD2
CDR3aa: CSVGLASNTGELFF
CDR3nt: TGCAGCGTGGGACTAGCCTCGAACACCGGGGAGCTGTTTTTT

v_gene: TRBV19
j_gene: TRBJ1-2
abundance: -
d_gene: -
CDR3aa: CASHTGIYGYTF
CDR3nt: TGTGCCAGTCACACCGGGATCTATGGCTACACCTTC

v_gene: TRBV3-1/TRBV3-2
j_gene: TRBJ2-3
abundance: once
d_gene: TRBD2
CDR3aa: CASSHSAGGTTDTQYF
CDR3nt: TGTGCCAGCAGCCACTCAGCGGGAGGTACCACAGATACGCAGTATTTT

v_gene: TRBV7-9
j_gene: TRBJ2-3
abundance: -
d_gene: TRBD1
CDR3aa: CASSSWTGGNKADTQYF
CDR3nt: TGTGCCAGCAGCTCTTGGACAGGGGGAAATAAGGCAGATACGCAGTATTTT

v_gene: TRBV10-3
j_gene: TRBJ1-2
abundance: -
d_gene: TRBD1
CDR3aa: CAIRNGGRGTYGYTF
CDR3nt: TGTGCCATCCGAAACGGGGGCAGGGGGACCTATGGCTACACCTTC

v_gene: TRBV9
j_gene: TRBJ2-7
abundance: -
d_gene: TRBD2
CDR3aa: CASSVSSGSYEQYF
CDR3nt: TGTGCCAGCAGCGTATCCAGCGGGAGCTACGAGCAGTACTTC

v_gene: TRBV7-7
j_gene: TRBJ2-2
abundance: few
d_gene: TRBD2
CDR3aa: CASRGLAGGAGELFF
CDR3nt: TGTGCCAGCAGAGGTCTAGCGGGAGGAGCCGGGGAGCTGTTTTTT

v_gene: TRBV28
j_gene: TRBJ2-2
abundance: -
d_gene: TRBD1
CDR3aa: CASIGQGRGTGELFF
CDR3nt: TGTGCCAGCATCGGACAGGGAAGGGGCACCGGGGAGCTGTTTTTT